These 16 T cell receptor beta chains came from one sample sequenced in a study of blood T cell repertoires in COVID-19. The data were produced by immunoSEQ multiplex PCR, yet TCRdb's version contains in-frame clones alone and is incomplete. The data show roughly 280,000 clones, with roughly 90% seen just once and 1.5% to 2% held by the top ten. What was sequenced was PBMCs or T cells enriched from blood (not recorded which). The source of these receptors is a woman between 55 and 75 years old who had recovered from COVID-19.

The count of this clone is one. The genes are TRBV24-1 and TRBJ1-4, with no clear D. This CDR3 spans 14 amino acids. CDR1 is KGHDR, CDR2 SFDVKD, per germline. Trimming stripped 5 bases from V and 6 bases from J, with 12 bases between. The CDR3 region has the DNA TGTGCCACCAGTGTATATAGGGAGGATGAAAAACTGTTTTTT. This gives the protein CATSVYREDEKLFF.

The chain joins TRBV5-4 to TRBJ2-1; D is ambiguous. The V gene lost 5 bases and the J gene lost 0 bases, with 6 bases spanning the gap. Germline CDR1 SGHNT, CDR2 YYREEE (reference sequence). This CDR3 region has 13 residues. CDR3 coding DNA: TGTGCCAGCAGGATAGACTCCTACAATGAGCAGTTCTTC. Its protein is CASRIDSYNEQFF.

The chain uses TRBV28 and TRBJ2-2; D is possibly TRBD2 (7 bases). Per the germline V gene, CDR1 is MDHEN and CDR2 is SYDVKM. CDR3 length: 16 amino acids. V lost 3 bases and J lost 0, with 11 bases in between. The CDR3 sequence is CASSLAGAANTGELFF. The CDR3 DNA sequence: TGTGCCAGCAGTTTGGCGGGGGCCGCGAACACCGGGGAGCTGTTTTTT.

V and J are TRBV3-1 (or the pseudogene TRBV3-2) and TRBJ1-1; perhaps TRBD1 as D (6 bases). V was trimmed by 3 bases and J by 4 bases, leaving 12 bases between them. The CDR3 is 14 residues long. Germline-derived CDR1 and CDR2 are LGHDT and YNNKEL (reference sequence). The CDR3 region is CASSHTVDSTEAFF. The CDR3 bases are TGTGCCAGCAGCCACACAGTGGACAGCACTGAAGCTTTCTTT.

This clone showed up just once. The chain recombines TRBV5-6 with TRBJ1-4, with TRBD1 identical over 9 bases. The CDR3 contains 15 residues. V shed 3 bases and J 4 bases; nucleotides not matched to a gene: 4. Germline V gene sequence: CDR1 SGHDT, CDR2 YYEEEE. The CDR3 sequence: CASSSDRGLNEKLFF. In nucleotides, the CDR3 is TGTGCCAGCAGCTCGGACAGGGGACTTAATGAAAAACTGTTTTTT.

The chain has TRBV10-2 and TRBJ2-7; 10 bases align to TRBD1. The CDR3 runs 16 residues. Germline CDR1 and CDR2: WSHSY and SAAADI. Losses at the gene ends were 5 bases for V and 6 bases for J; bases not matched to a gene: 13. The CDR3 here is CASSKGPGTGEVEQYF. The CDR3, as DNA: TGCGCCAGCAGTAAAGGGCCCGGGACAGGGGAAGTCGAGCAGTACTTC.

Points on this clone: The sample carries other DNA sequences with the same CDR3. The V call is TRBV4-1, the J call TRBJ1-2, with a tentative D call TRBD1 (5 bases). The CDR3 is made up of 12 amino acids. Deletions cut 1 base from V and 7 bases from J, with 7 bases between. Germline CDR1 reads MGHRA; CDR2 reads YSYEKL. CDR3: CASSQGRVGYTF. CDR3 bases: TGCGCCAGCAGCCAAGGCAGGGTTGGCTACACCTTC.

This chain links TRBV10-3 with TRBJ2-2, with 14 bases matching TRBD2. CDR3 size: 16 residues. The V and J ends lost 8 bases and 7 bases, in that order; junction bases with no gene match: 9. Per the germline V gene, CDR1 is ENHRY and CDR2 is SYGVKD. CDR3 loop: CAIAPTSGRAGGELFF. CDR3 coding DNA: TGTGCCATCGCCCCGACTAGCGGGAGGGCCGGCGGGGAGCTGTTTTTT.

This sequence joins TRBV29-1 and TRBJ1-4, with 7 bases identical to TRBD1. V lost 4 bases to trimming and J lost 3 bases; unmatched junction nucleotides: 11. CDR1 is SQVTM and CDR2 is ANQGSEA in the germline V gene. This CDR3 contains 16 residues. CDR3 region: CSVGHKTGQPNEKLFF. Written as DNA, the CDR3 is TGCAGCGTTGGTCACAAGACGGGACAGCCTAATGAAAAACTGTTTTTT.

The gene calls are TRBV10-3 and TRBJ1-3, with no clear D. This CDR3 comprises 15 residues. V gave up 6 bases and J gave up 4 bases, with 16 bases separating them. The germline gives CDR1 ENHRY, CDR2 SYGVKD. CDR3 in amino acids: CAISQPGAGGNTIYF. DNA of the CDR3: TGTGCCATCAGCCAGCCGGGAGCGGGGGGAAACACCATATATTTT.

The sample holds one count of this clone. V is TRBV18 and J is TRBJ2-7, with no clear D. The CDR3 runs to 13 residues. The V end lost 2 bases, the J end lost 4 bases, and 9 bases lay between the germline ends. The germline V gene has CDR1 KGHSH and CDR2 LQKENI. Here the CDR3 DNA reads TGTGCCAGCTCACCAGCCACACCATACGAGCAGTACTTC. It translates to CASSPATPYEQYF.

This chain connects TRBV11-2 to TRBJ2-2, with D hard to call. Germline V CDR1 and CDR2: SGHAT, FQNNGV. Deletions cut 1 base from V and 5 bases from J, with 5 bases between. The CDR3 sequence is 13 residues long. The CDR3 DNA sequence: TGTGCCAGCAGCTTAGCTAGTACCGGGGAGCTGTTTTTT. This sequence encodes CASSLASTGELFF.

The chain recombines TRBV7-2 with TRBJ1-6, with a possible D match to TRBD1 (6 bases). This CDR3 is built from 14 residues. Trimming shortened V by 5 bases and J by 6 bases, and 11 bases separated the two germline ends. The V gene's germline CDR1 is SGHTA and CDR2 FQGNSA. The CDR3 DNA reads TGTGCCAGCAGCCACAGGGTCGGTAATTCACCCCTCCACTTT. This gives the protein CASSHRVGNSPLHF.

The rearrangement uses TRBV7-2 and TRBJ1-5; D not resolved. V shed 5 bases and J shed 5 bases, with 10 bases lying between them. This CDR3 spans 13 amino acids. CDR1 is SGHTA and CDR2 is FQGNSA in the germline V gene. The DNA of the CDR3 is TGTGCCAGCAGCCGTCAGGCGTATCAGCCCCAGCATTTT. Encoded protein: CASSRQAYQPQHF.

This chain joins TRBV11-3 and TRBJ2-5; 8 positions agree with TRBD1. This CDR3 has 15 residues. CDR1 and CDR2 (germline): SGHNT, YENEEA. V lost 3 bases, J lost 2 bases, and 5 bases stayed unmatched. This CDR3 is CASSFSGQGQETQYF. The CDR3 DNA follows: TGTGCCAGCAGCTTTTCTGGACAGGGACAAGAGACCCAGTACTTC. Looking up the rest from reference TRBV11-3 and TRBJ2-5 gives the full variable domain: EAGVVQSPRYKIIEKKQPVAFWCNPISGHNTLYWYLQNLGQGPELLIRYENEEAVDDSQLPKDRFSAERLKGVDSTLKIQPAELGDSAVYLCASSFSGQGQETQYFGPGTRLLVL.

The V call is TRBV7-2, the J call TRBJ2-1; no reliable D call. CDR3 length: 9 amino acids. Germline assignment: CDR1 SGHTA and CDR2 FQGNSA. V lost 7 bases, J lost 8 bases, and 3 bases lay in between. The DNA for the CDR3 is TGTGCCAGCACGTATGAGCAGTTCTTC. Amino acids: CASTYEQFF.